The rows below give T cell receptor beta chains drawn from one sample of a study of cytomegalovirus exposure and HLA in healthy donors. Data came from immunoSEQ multiplex PCR; TCRdb stores just in-frame clones and leaves some out. The table shows about 110,000 clones, with about 90% occurring only once. Sequenced: PBMCs. The receptors come from a man aged 40-49 years in good health and CMV-seronegative. CDR3s include the opening cysteine and the closing phenylalanine or tryptophan.

cdr3_aa: CASSVGVDSYATNEKLFF; v_call: TRBV9; j_call: TRBJ1-4
cdr3_aa: CASSPGQGLSPLHF; v_call: TRBV5-4; j_call: TRBJ1-6
cdr3_aa: CASSERTGDGYTF; v_call: TRBV6-1; j_call: TRBJ1-2
cdr3_aa: CASWPTGLMNTEAFF; v_call: TRBV5-1; j_call: TRBJ1-1
cdr3_aa: CAWIPARGGKGIQYF; v_call: TRBV30; j_call: TRBJ2-4
cdr3_aa: CASSTQGNYGYTF; v_call: TRBV28; j_call: TRBJ1-2
cdr3_aa: CASSLPSASENTGELFF; v_call: TRBV4-2; j_call: TRBJ2-2
cdr3_aa: CASRPEGTGRTEAFF; v_call: TRBV19; j_call: TRBJ1-1
cdr3_aa: CASSPGTSGGTDTQYF; v_call: TRBV2; j_call: TRBJ2-3
cdr3_aa: CASSQGSVVTGELFF; v_call: TRBV14; j_call: TRBJ2-2
cdr3_aa: CASSLTGPAGNTIYF; v_call: TRBV5-4; j_call: TRBJ1-3
cdr3_aa: CASSYSRSSEAFF; v_call: TRBV6-5; j_call: TRBJ1-1
cdr3_aa: CARSWCVGMCNQPQHF; v_call: TRBV5-3; j_call: TRBJ1-5
cdr3_aa: CASSPGLATGELFF; v_call: TRBV11-2; j_call: TRBJ2-2
cdr3_aa: CSVGGMNQPQHF; v_call: TRBV29-1; j_call: TRBJ1-5
cdr3_aa: CASRMGTGVTGELFF; v_call: TRBV7-9; j_call: TRBJ2-2
cdr3_aa: CASSPQVSNQPQHF; v_call: TRBV27; j_call: TRBJ1-5
cdr3_aa: CVRSLGPPRTGFEAFF; v_call: TRBV7-5; j_call: TRBJ1-1
cdr3_aa: CASRGDYEQFF; v_call: TRBV5-1; j_call: TRBJ2-1
cdr3_aa: CASSIGQSYEQYF; v_call: TRBV18; j_call: TRBJ2-7
cdr3_aa: CASRAAGEQYF; v_call: TRBV6-5; j_call: TRBJ2-7
cdr3_aa: CASSLSGSGQPQHF; v_call: TRBV5-1; j_call: TRBJ1-5
cdr3_aa: CGSSGYTF; v_call: TRBV20-1; j_call: TRBJ1-2
cdr3_aa: CASSLGGTLSPLHF; v_call: TRBV5-1; j_call: TRBJ1-6
cdr3_aa: CSVTGGPSAYEQYF; v_call: TRBV29-1; j_call: -
cdr3_aa: CASSRTGGVETQYF; v_call: TRBV7-6; j_call: TRBJ2-5
cdr3_aa: CASSRQGGFPEAFF; v_call: TRBV5-8; j_call: TRBJ1-1
cdr3_aa: CSDRGTVVNTEAFF; v_call: TRBV29-1; j_call: TRBJ1-1
cdr3_aa: CASSLWTGHQDQPQHF; v_call: TRBV7-8; j_call: TRBJ1-5
cdr3_aa: CASSLPGTHLEKLFF; v_call: TRBV28; j_call: TRBJ1-4
cdr3_aa: CAWSRGGPYNEQFF; v_call: TRBV30; j_call: TRBJ2-1
cdr3_aa: CASSALQGTYEQYF; v_call: TRBV2; j_call: TRBJ2-7
cdr3_aa: CASSQDLRQNADKYF; v_call: TRBV14; j_call: TRBJ2-5
cdr3_aa: CASRYRVGSPLHF; v_call: TRBV2; j_call: TRBJ1-6
cdr3_aa: CASSPSGGAFGYNEQFF; v_call: TRBV19; j_call: TRBJ2-1
cdr3_aa: CASGTGDVYGYTF; v_call: TRBV2; j_call: TRBJ1-2
cdr3_aa: CASSLTGGGQTQYF; v_call: TRBV28; j_call: TRBJ2-5
cdr3_aa: CASSPEGTGAIKKPQHF; v_call: TRBV28; j_call: TRBJ1-5
cdr3_aa: CASSPDLRQTSGNTIYF; v_call: TRBV11-1; j_call: TRBJ1-3
cdr3_aa: CASSTRDLNTEAFF; v_call: TRBV18; j_call: TRBJ1-1
cdr3_aa: CASSEGFLASPDTQYF; v_call: TRBV10-2; j_call: TRBJ2-3
cdr3_aa: CASRSSGTEEAFF; v_call: TRBV7-9; j_call: TRBJ1-1
cdr3_aa: CASSRSTVLNTEAFF; v_call: TRBV6-5; j_call: TRBJ1-1
cdr3_aa: CASSPHGETAYGYTF; v_call: TRBV9; j_call: TRBJ1-2
cdr3_aa: CASSQDQGQGASYGYTF; v_call: TRBV4-1; j_call: TRBJ1-2
cdr3_aa: CSAAQVEQYF; v_call: TRBV20-1; j_call: TRBJ2-7
cdr3_aa: CASSAGFAYEAFF; v_call: TRBV6-1; j_call: TRBJ1-1
cdr3_aa: CASSLAKAGLEQYF; v_call: TRBV5-1; j_call: TRBJ2-7
cdr3_aa: CASRVGQDSNQPQHF; v_call: TRBV2; j_call: TRBJ1-5
cdr3_aa: CASSWGDSKNTEAFF; v_call: TRBV9; j_call: TRBJ1-1
cdr3_aa: CASRMPGGNYGYTF; v_call: TRBV6-5; j_call: TRBJ1-2
cdr3_aa: CASSLYRTGGSPLHF; v_call: TRBV6-5; j_call: TRBJ1-6
cdr3_aa: CASERTGAINYNSPLHF; v_call: TRBV30; j_call: TRBJ1-6
cdr3_aa: CASSLVGGQIIAKNIQYF; v_call: TRBV5-1; j_call: TRBJ2-4
cdr3_aa: CASSPADRDFYTF; v_call: TRBV7-2; j_call: TRBJ1-2